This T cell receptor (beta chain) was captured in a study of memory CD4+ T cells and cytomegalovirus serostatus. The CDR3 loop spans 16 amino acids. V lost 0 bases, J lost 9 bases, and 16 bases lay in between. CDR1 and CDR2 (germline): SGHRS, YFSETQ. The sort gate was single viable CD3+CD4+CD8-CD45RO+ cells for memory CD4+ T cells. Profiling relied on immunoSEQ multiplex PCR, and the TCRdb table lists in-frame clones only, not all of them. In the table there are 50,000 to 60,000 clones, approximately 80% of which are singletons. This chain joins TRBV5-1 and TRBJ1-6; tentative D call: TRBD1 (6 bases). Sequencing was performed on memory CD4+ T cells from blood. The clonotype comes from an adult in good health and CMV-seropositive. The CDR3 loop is CASSLDGGGRGSPLHF. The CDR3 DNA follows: TGCGCCAGCAGCTTGGACGGGGGCGGGCGAGGTTCACCCCTCCACTTT.